Each of the 26 T cell receptor beta chains below was sequenced from the same sample in a study of T-cell memory formation after mild COVID-19. TCRdb analysed the 5' RACE reads with MiXCR anew, one entry per CDR3 protein. The sample lists 450,000 or so distinct CDR3 sequences; about 23% were seen once. Sequenced sample: PBMCs or a T cell subset sorted from them (not recorded which). The source of these receptors is an adult woman who had mild COVID-19 (a few samples of this study predate the infection). Cell type and time point are not known.

The chain links TRBV15 to TRBJ1-1; the D is unclear. This CDR3 has 14 residues. The V end was cut by 2 bases, the J end by 7 bases, with 14 bases between. Germline V CDR1 and CDR2: LNHNV, YYDKDF (reference sequence). CDR3 residues: CATSRFISYGEAFF. Written as DNA, the CDR3 is TGTGCCACCAGCAGATTTATTTCGTACGGTGAAGCTTTCTTT.

V usage is TRBV6-5 and J usage is TRBJ2-1, with D tentatively TRBD1 (6 bases). This CDR3 comprises 15 residues. CDR1 is MNHEY and CDR2 is SVGAGI in the germline V gene. V dropped 1 base and J dropped 4 bases, with 11 bases sitting between them. The CDR3 spells CASSYWGRKYNEQFF. In DNA, the CDR3 is TGTGCCAGCAGTTACTGGGGGCGCAAATACAATGAGCAGTTCTTC.

This clonotype showed up just a few times. The chain uses TRBV20-1 and TRBJ2-3, with 16 positions matching TRBD2. Germline loops: CDR1 DFQATT, CDR2 SNEGSKA (reference sequence). The CDR3 extends over 16 amino acids. The ends lost 6 bases at V and 4 bases at J; junction bases unmatched: 7. CDR3 sequence: CSAQGLAGGPPDTQYF. The CDR3 DNA reads as TGCAGTGCACAGGGACTAGCGGGAGGGCCGCCAGATACGCAGTATTTT.

In this sample, this clonotype turned up a few times. The rearrangement uses TRBV15 and TRBJ1-3, with 10 bases identical to TRBD1. Germline V gives CDR1 LNHNV, CDR2 YYDKDF (reference sequence). The CDR3 consists of 19 residues. Unmatched junction bases numbered 11, after V lost 0 bases and J lost 3 bases. CDR3 nucleotides: TGTGCCACCAGCAGAGATCCATCCGAGACAGGGGGCTTTGGAAACACCATATATTTT. It is translated as CATSRDPSETGGFGNTIYF.

This clonotype was seen only a few times. The chain couples TRBV19 to TRBJ1-2, with 7 bases lining up with TRBD1. This CDR3 region has 15 residues. The junction had 8 bases not matched to a gene; V was cut back by 5 bases and J by 2 bases. The germline V gene has CDR1 LNHDA and CDR2 SQIVND (reference sequence). CDR3 bases: TGTGCCAGTAGTGTCCCCACACAGGGGAACTATGGCTACACCTTC. It codes for CASSVPTQGNYGYTF.

In its sample, this clonotype was seen a few times. V usage is TRBV10-3 and J usage is TRBJ1-2; 10 nucleotides line up with TRBD1. The length of the CDR3 is 14 residues. Germline-derived CDR1 and CDR2 are ENHRY and SYGVKD. V was clipped by 7 bases and J by 4 bases; unmatched bases: 6. This chain's CDR3 is CAIKGTGVIYGYTF. CDR3 nucleotide sequence: TGTGCCATCAAGGGGACAGGGGTTATCTATGGCTACACCTTC.

At least ten counts were recorded for this clonotype. The chain combines TRBV5-1 with TRBJ2-2, with D possibly being TRBD1 (6 bases). CDR1 is SGHRS, CDR2 YFSETQ, per germline. The germline V and J ends were trimmed by 0 bases and 7 bases, with 13 bases remaining between them. CDR3 length: 15 amino acids. This CDR3 is CASSLVAGDYGELFF. As DNA, the CDR3 is TGCGCCAGCAGCTTGGTGGCAGGGGATTACGGGGAGCTGTTTTTT.

This clonotype has only a few counts. The chain uses TRBV29-1 and TRBJ1-4; a possible D gene is TRBD1 (6 bases). The CDR3 covers 14 residues. The germline V gene has CDR1 SQVTM and CDR2 ANQGSEA. V shed 2 bases and J shed 12 bases, with 19 bases lying between them. CDR3 residues: CSVEFGTRPWELFF. The CDR3 DNA is TGCAGCGTTGAATTCGGGACAAGGCCCTGGGAACTGTTTTTT.

V gene TRBV9 combines with J gene TRBJ2-1; D tentatively fits TRBD1 or TRBD2 (6 bases each). The CDR3 runs to 16 residues. Germline assignment: CDR1 SGDLS and CDR2 YYNGEE. The V end lost 1 base, the J end lost 8 bases, and 19 bases lay between the germline ends. Here the CDR3 DNA reads TGTGCCAGCAGCGTACTCCCCGGGGGCAGGGGCTATGAGCAGTTCTTC. Its protein product is CASSVLPGGRGYEQFF.

The genes are TRBV10-3 and TRBJ2-5; 12 nucleotides align to TRBD2. V was pared by 0 bases and J by 1 base, with 6 bases of the junction left unmatched. From germline, CDR1 is ENHRY and CDR2 SYGVKD. The CDR3 loop spans 18 amino acids. CDR3 sequence reads: CAISESLTSGGPQETQYF. For the CDR3, the DNA is TGTGCCATCAGTGAGTCCTTGACTAGCGGGGGCCCCCAAGAGACCCAGTACTTC.

V gene TRBV2 combines with J gene TRBJ1-1; D not certain. The CDR3 spans 12 residues. From germline, CDR1 is SNHLY and CDR2 FYNNEI. V was trimmed by 7 bases and J by 7 bases, leaving 13 bases between them. The CDR3 loop is CASKALENEAFF. The CDR3 region has the DNA TGTGCCAGCAAAGCCCTAGAGAATGAAGCTTTCTTT. The whole variable domain, filled in from reference TRBV2 and TRBJ1-1, reads EPEVTQTPSHQVTQMGQEVILRCVPISNHLYFYWYRQILGQKVEFLVSFYNNEISEKSEIFDDQFSVERPDGSNFTLKIRSTKLEDSAMYFCASKALENEAFFGQGTRLTVV.

There are a few counts of this clonotype. V is TRBV5-5 and J is TRBJ2-7, with TRBD2 identical over 10 bases. CDR1 and CDR2 (germline): SGHKS, YYEKEE (reference sequence). The length of the CDR3 is 15 residues. Unmatched junction bases numbered 5, after V lost 4 bases and J lost 1 base. The CDR3 loop is CASSGVLAGSYEQYF. CDR3 in DNA: TGTGCCAGCAGCGGGGTACTAGCGGGGTCCTACGAGCAGTACTTC.

V gene TRBV7-9 combines with J gene TRBJ2-7; tentative D call: TRBD1 (7 bases). V gave up 4 bases and J gave up 2 bases, with 18 bases separating them. This CDR3 has 16 residues. Per germline, CDR1 SEHNR and CDR2 FQNEAQ (reference sequence). CDR3 in amino acids: CASSSPRPGGTYEQYF. CDR3 bases: TGTGCCAGCAGCTCTCCGCGTCCAGGGGGGACCTACGAGCAGTACTTC.

This clonotype was found a few times. The chain links TRBV5-4 to TRBJ2-3, with 9 bases identical to TRBD2. This CDR3 comprises 15 residues. V lost 4 bases and J lost 5; bases outside the gene matches: 8. The germline V gene encodes CDR1 SGHNT and CDR2 YYREEE (reference sequence). This CDR3 reads CASSHETSGRDTQYF. In DNA, the CDR3 is TGTGCCAGCAGCCATGAGACTAGCGGACGAGATACGCAGTATTTT.

This clonotype came up a few times. This rearrangement joins TRBV4-2 to TRBJ2-7; 7 bases are a match to TRBD2. The CDR3 covers 14 residues. The germline gives CDR1 LGHNA, CDR2 YNFKEQ. V lost 4 bases and J lost 4; bases outside the gene matches: 7. The CDR3 region has the DNA TGTGCCAGCAGCCCGGTGGCGGGGGATTACGAGCAGTACTTC. This translates into CASSPVAGDYEQYF.

By frequency in the sample, this clonotype is medium-sized. The CDR3 loop is CASSVPLPYSNQPQHF. CDR3 nucleotide sequence: TGTGCCAGCAGCGTACCCCTCCCTTATAGCAATCAGCCCCAGCATTTT. The chain employs TRBV9 and TRBJ1-5; D remains ambiguous. CDR1 and CDR2 (germline): SGDLS, YYNGEE. Between the trimmed V and J ends, which lost 1 base and 0 bases, there was a span of 11 bases. The CDR3 runs 16 residues.

The rearrangement uses TRBV7-6 and TRBJ2-1, with 8 bases lining up with TRBD1. Trimming removed 5 bases from V and 6 bases from J; junction bases left unmatched: 15. The CDR3 consists of 17 residues. In germline, CDR1 is SGHVS, CDR2 FNYEAQ. The chain's CDR3 is CASSPHRGSIQGNEQFF. The CDR3 DNA reads TGTGCCAGCAGCCCACACAGGGGGAGTATACAAGGCAATGAGCAGTTCTTC.

The chain links TRBV21-1 to TRBJ1-1; no check of the table's D call, TRBD1, against the DNA was made. TRBV21-1 is listed as a pseudogene. The CDR3 covers 15 residues. This CDR3 reads CASSKAWGQDTEAFF. In nucleotides, the CDR3 is TGTGCCAGCAGCAAAGCTTGGGGGCAGGACACTGAAGCTTTCTTT.

This clonotype was detected a few times. The chain couples TRBV20-1 to TRBJ1-2; D is possibly TRBD1 (6 bases). Germline V CDR1 and CDR2: DFQATT, SNEGSKA (reference sequence). V lost 5 bases and J lost 4, with 11 bases in between. This CDR3 has 12 amino acids. CDR3 protein: CSAYRAGYGYTF. CDR3 in DNA: TGCAGTGCTTACAGGGCGGGCTATGGCTACACCTTC.

This clonotype was recorded a few times. CDR3 sequence reads: CASSPPGLAGNYEQYF. CDR3 bases: TGTGCCAGCAGCCCCCCGGGACTAGCGGGGAACTACGAGCAGTACTTC. The chain carries TRBV9 and TRBJ2-7; 13 bases line up with TRBD2. The CDR3 totals 16 residues. V lost 4 bases to trimming and J lost 3 bases; unmatched junction nucleotides: 7. The V gene's germline CDR1 is SGDLS and CDR2 YYNGEE.

This chain connects TRBV7-9 to TRBJ2-2; 14 positions match TRBD2. With 7 bases clipped from V and 0 bases from J, the junction kept 7 bases outside the gene matches. CDR3 length: 18 residues. Germline V gene lookup returns CDR1 SEHNR and CDR2 FQNEAQ (reference sequence). This CDR3 reads CASKPGLAGATNTGELFF. CDR3 DNA sequence: TGTGCCAGCAAACCGGGACTAGCGGGGGCTACGAACACCGGGGAGCTGTTTTTT.

This clonotype has only a few counts. This chain links TRBV3-1 with TRBJ2-5; D remains unclear. The germline V and J ends were trimmed by 0 bases and 2 bases, with 13 bases remaining between them. Germline CDR1 reads LGHDT; CDR2 reads YNNKEL (reference sequence). The CDR3 loop spans 16 amino acids. In nucleotides, the CDR3 is TGTGCCAGCAGCCAAGATAGGGTTGACTTGCAAGAGACCCAGTACTTC. It translates to CASSQDRVDLQETQYF.

This clonotype showed up many times. V is TRBV18 and J is TRBJ2-5; D is unclear. The CDR3 spans 11 residues. Trimming took off 2 bases at V and 5 bases at J, with 3 bases between the two ends. Germline V gives CDR1 KGHSH, CDR2 LQKENI. CDR3 amino acids: CASSPEETQYF. CDR3 nucleotide sequence: TGTGCCAGCTCACCAGAGGAGACCCAGTACTTC.

The rearrangement links TRBV27 to TRBJ1-2; D not resolved. V was cut by 5 bases and J by 4 bases, with 14 bases left in between. The CDR3 is 14 amino acids. Germline loops: CDR1 MNHEY, CDR2 SMNVEV (reference sequence). The CDR3 DNA is TGTGCCAGCAGTCGCGCGGGCGGTTCCTATGGCTACACCTTC. Translating it yields CASSRAGGSYGYTF.

The chain uses TRBV6-6 and TRBJ1-2; 12 bases match TRBD1. From germline, CDR1 is MNHNY and CDR2 SVGAGI (reference sequence). V lost 2 bases to trimming and J lost 0 bases; unmatched junction nucleotides: 7. CDR3 length: 18 residues. Written as DNA, the CDR3 is TGTGCCAGCAGTTACCTCCGGGACAGGGGGCTCCCTAACTATGGCTACACCTTC. Translation gives CASSYLRDRGLPNYGYTF.

The chain recombines TRBV6-1 with TRBJ1-1; maybe TRBD1 (6 bases). The CDR3 has 16 residues. Trimming cost V 6 bases and J 0 bases, with 17 bases left between them. The germline V gene has CDR1 MNHNS and CDR2 SASEGT. CDR3 sequence: CASSGGHLTVNTEAFF. The CDR3 region has the DNA TGTGCCAGCAGCGGGGGACATCTCACCGTGAACACTGAAGCTTTCTTT.